These T cell receptor beta chains were read from a single sample in a study of OX40 agonist ivuxolimab in advanced cancers. Only in-frame clones appear in the TCRdb table, and some are missing; sequencing was by immunoSEQ multiplex PCR. Of 35,000 to 50,000 clones listed, about 88% are singletons. Sequenced material: CD4+ or CD8+ T cells sorted from blood, taken in a trial of the OX40 agonist ivuxolimab. The receptor set was obtained from an adult with an advanced solid tumor such as melanoma, head and neck, liver or kidney cancer. Each CDR3 is given with its conserved first and last residue. The order of the fields is clone size, D gene, V gene, J gene, CDR3 DNA, CDR3 protein. A D gene is named only where the DNA matches it firmly. Clone size, where shown, is once, few, many, or a class for clones that have expanded.

.	TRBD2	TRBV27	TRBJ2-1	TGTGCCAGCAGTCAAGAGGGACCGATTAGCGGGGAGCAGTTCTTC	CASSQEGPISGEQFF
.	.	TRBV6-5	TRBJ2-7	TGTGCCAGCAGTGCCACGGGGCGCCAGTACTTC	CASSATGRQYF
.	.	TRBV5-1	TRBJ2-5	TGCGCCAGCAGCTCCGGCCAAGAGACCCAGTACTTC	CASSSGQETQYF
.	TRBD1	TRBV4-1	TRBJ1-6	TGCGCCAGCAGCCGCAGGACAGGGGAGAGTTCACCCCTCCACTTT	CASSRRTGESSPLHF
.	.	TRBV2	TRBJ2-1	TGTGCCAGCAGTGACGAAGGGGGGTCCTACAATGAGCAGTTCTTC	CASSDEGGSYNEQFF
.	.	TRBV18	TRBJ2-7	TGTGCCAGCTCACCAGCGACCCTTCGGAACGAGCAGTACTTC	CASSPATLRNEQYF
.	.	TRBV6-5	TRBJ1-5	TGTGCCAGCAGTGCGACCATGGGTCAGCCCCAGCATTTT	CASSATMGQPQHF
once	TRBD2	TRBV11-2	TRBJ2-7	TGTGCCAGCAGCCCACTTTATAGCGGGAGTACTATCCACGAGCAGTACTTC	CASSPLYSGSTIHEQYF
.	.	TRBV28	TRBJ2-3	TGTGCCAGCAGCTTGATGGGACTCACAGATACGCAGTATTTT	CASSLMGLTDTQYF
once	TRBD2	TRBV5-1	TRBJ2-1	TGCGCCAGCAGCTTGGGACTAGCGGGAAACGTTGAGCAGTTCTTC	CASSLGLAGNVEQFF
few	.	TRBV7-9	TRBJ2-1	TGTGCCAGCAGCCCGGGACGGAGCTCCTACAATGAGCAGTTCTTC	CASSPGRSSYNEQFF
.	TRBD1	TRBV29-1	TRBJ2-1	TGCAGCGTTGAGGGACAGGGGAGCGATGAGCAGTTCTTC	CSVEGQGSDEQFF
.	TRBD2	TRBV5-1	TRBJ2-7	TGCGCCAGCGGAGCGGGGAGCTCCTACGAGCAGTACTTC	CASGAGSSYEQYF
.	TRBD1	TRBV5-1	TRBJ2-5	TGCGCCAGCAGCGAGAGGGACAGTAGGGAGACCCAGTACTTC	CASSERDSRETQYF
.	TRBD1	TRBV15	TRBJ1-2	TGTGCCACCAGCCCCAGGGGACAGGCCGCTGGCTACACCTTC	CATSPRGQAAGYTF
once	.	TRBV7-9	TRBJ1-2	TGTGCCAGCAGCCAAGAGCGGGAACCCCGGGGCGGCTACACCTTC	CASSQEREPRGGYTF
.	.	TRBV7-9	TRBJ2-5	TGTGCCAGCAGGTCCCTTCAAGAGACCCAGTACTTC	CASRSLQETQYF